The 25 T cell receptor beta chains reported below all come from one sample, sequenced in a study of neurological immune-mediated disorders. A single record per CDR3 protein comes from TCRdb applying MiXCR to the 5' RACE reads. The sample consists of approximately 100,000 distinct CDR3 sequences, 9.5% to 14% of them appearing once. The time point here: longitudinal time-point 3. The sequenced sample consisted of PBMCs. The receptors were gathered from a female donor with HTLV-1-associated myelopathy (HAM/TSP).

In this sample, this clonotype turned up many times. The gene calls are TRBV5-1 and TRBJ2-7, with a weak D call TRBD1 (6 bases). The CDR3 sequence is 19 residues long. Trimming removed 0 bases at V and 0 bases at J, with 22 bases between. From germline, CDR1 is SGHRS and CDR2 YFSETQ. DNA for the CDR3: TGCGCCAGCAGCTTGGAGCCCCACCTGGGGGCGAAGAGCTCCTACGAGCAGTACTTC. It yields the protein CASSLEPHLGAKSSYEQYF.

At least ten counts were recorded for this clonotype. The CDR3 sequence is CASSTSDEPQHF. CDR3 DNA: TGTGCCAGCAGCACGTCAGACGAGCCCCAGCATTTT. J is TRBJ1-5 and V is TRBV12-3 or TRBV12-4; D not certain. The CDR3 runs to 12 residues. Trimming left V 6 bases short and J 8 bases short, with 11 bases between.

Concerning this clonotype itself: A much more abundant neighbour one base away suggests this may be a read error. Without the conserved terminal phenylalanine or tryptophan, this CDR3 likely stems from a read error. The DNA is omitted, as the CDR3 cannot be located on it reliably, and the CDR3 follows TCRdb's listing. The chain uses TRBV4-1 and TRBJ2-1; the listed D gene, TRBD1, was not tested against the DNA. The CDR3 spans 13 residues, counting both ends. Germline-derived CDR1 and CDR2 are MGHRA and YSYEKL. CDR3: CASSQGIGGRRFL.

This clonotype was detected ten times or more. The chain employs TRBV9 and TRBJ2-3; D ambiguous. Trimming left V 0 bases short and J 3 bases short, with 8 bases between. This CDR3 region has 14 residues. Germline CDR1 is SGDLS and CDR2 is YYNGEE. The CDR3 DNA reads TGTGCCAGCAGCGTAGTGGCGTTAACAGATACGCAGTATTTT. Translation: CASSVVALTDTQYF. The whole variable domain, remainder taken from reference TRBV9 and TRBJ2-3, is DSGVTQTPKHLITATGQRVTLRCSPRSGDLSVYWYQQSLDQGLQFLIQYYNGEERAKGNILERFSAQQFPDLHSELNLSSLELGDSALYFCASSVVALTDTQYFGPGTRLTVL.

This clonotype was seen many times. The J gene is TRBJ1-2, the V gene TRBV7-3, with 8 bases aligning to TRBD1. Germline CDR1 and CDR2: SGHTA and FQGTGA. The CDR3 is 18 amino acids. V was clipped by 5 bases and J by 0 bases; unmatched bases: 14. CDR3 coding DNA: TGTGCCAGCAGCCTAGGCGGGACAGGCACTATCGCTAACTATGGCTACACCTTC. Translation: CASSLGGTGTIANYGYTF.

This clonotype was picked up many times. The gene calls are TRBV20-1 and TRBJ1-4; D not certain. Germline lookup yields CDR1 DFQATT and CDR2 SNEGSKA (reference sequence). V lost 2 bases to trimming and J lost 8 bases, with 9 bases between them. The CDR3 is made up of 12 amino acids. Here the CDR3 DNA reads TGCAGTGCTAGATCTTTAGGGGAAAAACTGTTTTTT. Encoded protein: CSARSLGEKLFF.

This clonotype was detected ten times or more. CDR3 region: CASSLAPESHEQYF. The CDR3 bases are TGTGCCAGCAGTTTAGCCCCTGAGTCCCACGAGCAGTACTTC. The rearrangement links TRBV28 to TRBJ2-7; no clear D. V gave up 2 bases and J gave up 5 bases, with 13 bases separating them. Germline lookup yields CDR1 MDHEN and CDR2 SYDVKM. The CDR3 is made up of 14 amino acids.

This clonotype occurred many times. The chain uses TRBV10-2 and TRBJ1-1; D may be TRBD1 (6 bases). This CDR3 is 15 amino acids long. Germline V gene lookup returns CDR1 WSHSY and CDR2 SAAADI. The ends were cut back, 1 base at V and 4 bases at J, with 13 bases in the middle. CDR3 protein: CASSEWGDIATEAFF. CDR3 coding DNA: TGCGCCAGCAGTGAGTGGGGGGACATTGCCACTGAAGCTTTCTTT.

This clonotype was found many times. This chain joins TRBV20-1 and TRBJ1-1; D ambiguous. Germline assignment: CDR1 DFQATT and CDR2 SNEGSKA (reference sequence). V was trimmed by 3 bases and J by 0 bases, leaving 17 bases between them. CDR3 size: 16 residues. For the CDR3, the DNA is TGCAGTGCTAGCCCCTCCAAAACACAATTGAACACTGAAGCTTTCTTT. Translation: CSASPSKTQLNTEAFF.

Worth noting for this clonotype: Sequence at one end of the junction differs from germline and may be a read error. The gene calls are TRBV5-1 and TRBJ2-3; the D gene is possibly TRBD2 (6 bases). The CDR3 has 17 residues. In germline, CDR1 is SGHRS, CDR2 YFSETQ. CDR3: CASSLAVLGTSTYTQYF. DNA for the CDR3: TGCGCCAGCAGCTTGGCCGTTCTGGGAACTAGCACATATACGCAGTATTTC.

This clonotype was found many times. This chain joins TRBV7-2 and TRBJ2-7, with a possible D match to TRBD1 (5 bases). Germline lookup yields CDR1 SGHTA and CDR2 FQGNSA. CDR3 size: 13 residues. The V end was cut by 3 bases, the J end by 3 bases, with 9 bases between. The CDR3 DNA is TGTGCCAGCAGCTTGACAGATTACTACGAGCAGTACTTC. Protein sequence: CASSLTDYYEQYF.

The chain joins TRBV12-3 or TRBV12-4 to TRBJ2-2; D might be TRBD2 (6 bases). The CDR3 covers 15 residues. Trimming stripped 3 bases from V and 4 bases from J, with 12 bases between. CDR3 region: CASSFRMEGTGELFF. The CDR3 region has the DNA TGTGCCAGCAGTTTCAGGATGGAGGGCACCGGGGAGCTGTTTTTT.

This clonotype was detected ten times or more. In nucleotides, the CDR3 is TGTGCCTCGAGGGGGATTGGCAATGAGCAGTTCTTC. This encodes CASRGIGNEQFF. The rearrangement joins TRBV24-1 to TRBJ2-1; perhaps TRBD1 as D (6 bases). From germline, CDR1 is KGHDR and CDR2 SFDVKD. The CDR3 consists of 12 residues. V was clipped by 12 bases and J by 6 bases, with 14 bases between them.

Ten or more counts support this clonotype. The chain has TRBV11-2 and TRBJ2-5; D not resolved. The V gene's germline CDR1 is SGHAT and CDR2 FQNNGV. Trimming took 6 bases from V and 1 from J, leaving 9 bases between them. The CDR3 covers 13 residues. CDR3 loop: CASSYIPQETQYF. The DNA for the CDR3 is TGTGCCAGCAGTTATATTCCCCAAGAGACCCAGTACTTC. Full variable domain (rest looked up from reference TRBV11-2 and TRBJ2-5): EAGVAQSPRYKIIEKRQSVAFWCNPISGHATLYWYQQILGQGPKLLIQFQNNGVVDDSQLPKDRFSAERLKGVDSTLKIQPAKLEDSAVYLCASSYIPQETQYFGPGTRLLVL.

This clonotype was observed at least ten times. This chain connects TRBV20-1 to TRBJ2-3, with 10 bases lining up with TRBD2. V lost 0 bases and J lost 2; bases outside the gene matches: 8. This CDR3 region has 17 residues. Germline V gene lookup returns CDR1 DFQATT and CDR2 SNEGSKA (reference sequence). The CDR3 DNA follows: TGCAGTGCTAGAGATGTAGCGGGGGGATCTCACACAGATACGCAGTATTTT. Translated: CSARDVAGGSHTDTQYF.

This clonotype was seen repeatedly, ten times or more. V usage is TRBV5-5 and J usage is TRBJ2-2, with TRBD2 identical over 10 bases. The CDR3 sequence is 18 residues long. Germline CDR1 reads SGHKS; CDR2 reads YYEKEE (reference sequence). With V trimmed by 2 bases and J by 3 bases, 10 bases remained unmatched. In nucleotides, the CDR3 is TGTGCCAGCAGCTTAAGGTCCAGCGGGGGGGCGTACACCGGGGAGCTGTTTTTT. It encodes CASSLRSSGGAYTGELFF. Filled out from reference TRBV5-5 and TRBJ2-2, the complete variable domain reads DAGVTQSPTHLIKTRGQQVTLRCSPISGHKSVSWYQQVLGQGPQFIFQYYEKEERGRGNFPDRFSARQFPNYSSELNVNALLLGDSALYLCASSLRSSGGAYTGELFFGEGSRLTVL.

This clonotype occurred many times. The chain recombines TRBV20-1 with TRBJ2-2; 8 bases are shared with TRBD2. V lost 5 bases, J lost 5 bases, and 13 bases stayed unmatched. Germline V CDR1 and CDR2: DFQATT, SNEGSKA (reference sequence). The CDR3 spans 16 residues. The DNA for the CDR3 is TGCAGTGCTTCCGGAGTAGCGGGGAGGAGGACCGGGGAGCTGTTTTTT. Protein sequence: CSASGVAGRRTGELFF.

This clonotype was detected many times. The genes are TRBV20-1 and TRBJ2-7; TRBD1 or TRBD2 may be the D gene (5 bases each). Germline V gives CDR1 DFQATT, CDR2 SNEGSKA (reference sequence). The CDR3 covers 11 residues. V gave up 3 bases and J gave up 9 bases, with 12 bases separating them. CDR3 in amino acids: CSASLGTRQYF. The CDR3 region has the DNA TGCAGTGCTAGCCTCGGGACCCGGCAGTACTTC.

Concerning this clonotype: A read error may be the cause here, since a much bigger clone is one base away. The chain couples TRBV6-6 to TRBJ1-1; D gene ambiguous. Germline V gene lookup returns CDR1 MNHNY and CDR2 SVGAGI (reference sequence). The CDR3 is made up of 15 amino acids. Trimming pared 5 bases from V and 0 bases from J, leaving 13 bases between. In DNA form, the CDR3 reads TGTGCCAGCAGTGCTCGAACGGTCATGAACACTGAAGCTTTCTTT. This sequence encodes CASSARTVMNTEAFF.

CDR3 in amino acids: CASSPIAGAGYEQYF. As DNA, the CDR3 is TGTGCCAGCAGCCCTATAGCGGGGGCCGGGTACGAGCAGTACTTC. The rearrangement uses TRBV7-2 and TRBJ2-7; 9 bases agree with TRBD2. Germline V gene sequence: CDR1 SGHTA, CDR2 FQGNSA. CDR3 length equals 15 residues. V lost 5 bases to trimming and J lost 4 bases; unmatched junction nucleotides: 9.

The CDR3 protein is CASSDPTGANEKLFF. The CDR3 DNA sequence: TGTGCCAGCAGTGACCCGACAGGGGCGAATGAAAAACTGTTTTTT. This sequence joins TRBV6-5 and TRBJ1-4; 8 positions agree with TRBD1. Looked up from germline, CDR1 is MNHEY and CDR2 is SVGAGI. The CDR3 extends over 15 amino acids. Trimming at V came to 5 bases and at J to 5 bases, leaving 7 bases not matched to a gene.

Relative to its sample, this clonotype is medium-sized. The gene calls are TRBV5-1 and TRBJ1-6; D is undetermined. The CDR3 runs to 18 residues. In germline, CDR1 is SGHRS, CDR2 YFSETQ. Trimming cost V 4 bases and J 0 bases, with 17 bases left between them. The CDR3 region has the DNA TGCGCCAGCAGCCAAGGATCACGGACGAGCTCCTATAATTCACCCCTCCACTTT. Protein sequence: CASSQGSRTSSYNSPLHF.

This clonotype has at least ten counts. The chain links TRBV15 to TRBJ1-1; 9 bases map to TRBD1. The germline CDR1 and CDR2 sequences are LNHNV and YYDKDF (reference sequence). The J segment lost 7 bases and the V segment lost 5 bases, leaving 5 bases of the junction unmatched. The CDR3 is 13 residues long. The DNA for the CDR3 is TGTGCCACCAGCGGCGACAGGGGGAGTGAAGCTTTCTTT. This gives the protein CATSGDRGSEAFF.

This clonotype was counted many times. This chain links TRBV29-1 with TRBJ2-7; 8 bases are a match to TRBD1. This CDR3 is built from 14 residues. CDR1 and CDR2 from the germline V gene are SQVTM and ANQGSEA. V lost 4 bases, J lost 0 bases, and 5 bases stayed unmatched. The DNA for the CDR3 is TGCAGCGTTGGAAGACAGGGGTCCTCCTACGAGCAGTACTTC. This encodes CSVGRQGSSYEQYF.

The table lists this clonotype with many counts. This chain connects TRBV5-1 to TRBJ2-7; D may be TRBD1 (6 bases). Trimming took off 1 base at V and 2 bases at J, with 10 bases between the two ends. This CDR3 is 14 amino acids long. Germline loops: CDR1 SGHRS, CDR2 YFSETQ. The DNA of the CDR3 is TGCGCCAGCAGCTTGCAGGGGATCCCCTACGAGCAGTACTTC. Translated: CASSLQGIPYEQYF.